This record looks at one T cell receptor (beta chain) sequence and its context. It lacks a known antigen. No much larger clone exists at a distance of one base, and base qualities are not known. This entry is derived from a study of graft-versus-host responses after intestinal transplantation (dated by TCRdb to about 2021). Looking at the study overall: Multivisceral, liver-intestinal, or isolated intestinal transplants were received by the recipients. Every recipient was given anti-thymocyte globulin induction, followed by roughly 3 years of maintenance tacrolimus and steroids. Rather than being sequenced by the commercial service, samples from a few later patients were sequenced in-house on an Illumina MiSeq and processed with MiXCR. A cohort of about 26 intestinal transplant recipients, including one retransplant, was enrolled, and a few patients lacking pretransplant specimens were excluded. A peak of at least 4% donor T cells among recipient peripheral blood mononuclear cells was the definition used for donor T cell macrochimerism. After intestinal transplantation, graft-versus-host and host-versus-graft alloreactive T cell clones were followed in the graft, circulation and bone marrow using bulk TCR-beta CDR3 sequencing. Alloreactive clones were identified by sequencing pre-transplant mixed lymphocyte reaction products and comparing these products with unstimulated pre-transplant donor and recipient T cells. Overall study outcomes, separate from this receptor: The conclusions were limited by the relatively low number and heterogeneity of the intestinal transplant patients. Early after transplant, peak levels of circulating GvH clones were found to be associated with declines in HvG clones. GvH clones were found in recipient bone marrow, and some of the GvH clones appeared earlier in ileal mucosa or blood, which is consistent with an intestinal mucosal origin. In the allografts of patients with donor T cell macrochimerism, GvH to HvG T cell clonal ratios were high.

The receptor library was made with the immunoSEQ multiplex PCR assay. For most patients, genomic DNA was isolated with the Qiagen DNeasy Blood and Tissue Kit and shipped frozen to Adaptive Biotechnologies for TCR sequencing. For most patients, genomic DNA was subjected to high-throughput TCR-beta CDR3 sequencing by Adaptive Biotechnologies. In the source study's methods: TCR sequencing data for 18 patients were retrieved from Adaptive's ImmunoSEQ software; a few other patients were processed with MiXCR and VDJtools. To correct CD4 versus CD8 sorting errors, any sequence found in both subsets at a frequency ratio below 5:1 was removed. CDR3 nucleotide sequences shared between donor and recipient were removed because their origin could not be assigned. To count as alloreactive, a clone needed at least 2-fold expansion over unstimulated cells and a minimum CFSE-low frequency of 0.002% (template counts) or 0.001% (read counts). Clones detected in sequenced pre-transplant spleen, lymph node, or MLR CFSE-low populations of the donor or recipient were defined as mappable. Cumulative frequency of alloreactive clones was calculated as a percentage of all sequences weighted by copy number. The table was pulled from immuneACCESS by TCRdb, which kept in-frame rearrangements only. Such tables lose some clones; where checked, under half of the loss comes from unresolved V genes, and the rest has no known cause. Clone size and V and J calls were adopted from that table, with D and trimming inferred from the DNA. Counted in this sample were some 120,000 clones; about 92% of them appeared once. 0.2% to 0.25% of the sample comes from the top ten.

Trimming takes 1 base from V and 0 bases from J, and the germline ends sit 4 bases apart. Counted from cysteine to phenylalanine, this CDR3 has 14 amino acids. Only the CDR3 portion is preserved as DNA: 42 bases, with reading frame beginning at the first base. The CDR1 and CDR2 encoded by the germline V gene (reference sequence) are SEHNR and FQNEAQ. The intended sense of this specimen's time point label: cells obtained before transplantation from donor or recipient. CD3+CD4+ and CD3+CD8+ populations were FACS-sorted from unstimulated pre-transplant donor and recipient cells taken from spleen or lymph nodes.

The clonotype was recovered from a human donor who was the organ donor for an intestinal transplant. Sequencing was performed on unstimulated CD4+ T cells sorted from spleen or lymph node cells, taken before transplant. The chain couples TRBV7-9 to TRBJ1-3; the D gene is not confidently resolved. The nucleotides are TGTGCCAGCAGCTTAGGGGGCTCTGGAAACACCATATATTTT. Its translation is CASSLGGSGNTIYF.